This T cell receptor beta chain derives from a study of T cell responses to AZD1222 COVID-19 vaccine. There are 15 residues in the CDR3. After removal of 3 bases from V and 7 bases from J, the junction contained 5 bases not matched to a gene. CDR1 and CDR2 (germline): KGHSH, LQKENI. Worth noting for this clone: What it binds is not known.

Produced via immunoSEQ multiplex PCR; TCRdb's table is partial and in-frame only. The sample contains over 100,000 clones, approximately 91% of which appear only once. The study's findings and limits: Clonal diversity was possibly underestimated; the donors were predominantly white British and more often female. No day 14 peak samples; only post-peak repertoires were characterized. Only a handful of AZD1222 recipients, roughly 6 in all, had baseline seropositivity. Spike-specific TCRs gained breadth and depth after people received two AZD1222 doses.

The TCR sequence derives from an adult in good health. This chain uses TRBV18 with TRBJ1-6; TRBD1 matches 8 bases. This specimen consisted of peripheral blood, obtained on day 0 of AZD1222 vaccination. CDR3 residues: CASSPQGARNSPLHF. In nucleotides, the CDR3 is TGTGCCAGCTCACCGCAGGGGGCGCGGAATTCACCCCTCCACTTT.